One T cell receptor beta chain is described in this entry. This clone was detected many times. Its antigen has not been determined. No qualities accompany the bases; no much larger clone lies one base away. Trimming leaves V shorter by 3 bases and J shorter by 3 bases, with the junction holding 8 bases beyond the gene matches. The CDR3 runs 15 residues from the cysteine to the phenylalanine. Kept here is only the CDR3 DNA, which spans 45 bases and is read in frame from base 1. Looking up the germline V gene yields CDR1 SGDLS and CDR2 YYNGEE. The data were obtained in a study of cytomegalovirus exposure and HLA in healthy donors (dated by TCRdb to 2017 to 2019). Looking at the study overall: In an earlier analysis of 587 of the donors, 250 to 300 Gb of sequence data and roughly 100 million unique TCR beta sequences from 150 million to 200 million T cells were reported. Roughly 320 gigabases of sequencing data and around 85 million unique TCR sequences made up an early release that covered over 550 HLA-typed donors. Donor age, sex, ethnicity and CMV serostatus were collected together with the repertoire data. Four or five DR-DQ haplotypes were treated as single units for association and clustering because of strong linkage in the cohort. A separate validation cohort of roughly 130 different subjects was used in addition to the approximately 700-subject first cohort. A later genetic analysis used genome-wide SNP genotypes for about 60% of the roughly 700 donors, treating that subset as a discovery cohort. Of the roughly 390 genotyped donors, roughly 76% were placed in the genetic ancestry cluster associated with self-reported Caucasian donors. Both class I and class II loci were covered by HLA typing, at four-digit resolution. Using immunosequencing, the study profiled T cell repertoires from 500 to 800 subjects and related those repertoires to cytomegalovirus serostatus. Typing coverage varied by locus: roughly 629-630 donors for A, B, C, DRB1 and DQB1; approximately 500 for DQA1; about 600 for DPA1; fewer than 480 for DPB1. Among roughly 400 genotyped donors of the cohort, an average of approximately 240,000 unique TCR beta nucleotide sequences were sequenced per donor, around 20% of them non-productive. In the later analysis, no new phenotypic data were used to find candidate immune exposures; instead, reliance was placed on TCR beta sequences and their occurrence across donors. Every repertoire in the discovery cohort had been generated on one and the same sequencing platform. In a later analysis, previously published TCR beta repertoires from 666 donors were re-analyzed and high-resolution HLA genotyping was added so that TCR occurrence patterns could be studied. In an earlier analysis of a few hundred of the donors, high-throughput TCR beta sequencing was used to judge whether each TCR beta V gene segment behaved as functional or pseudogenic. High-throughput TCR immunosequencing, statistical association of individual TCRs with disease status, and machine learning were combined to predict cytomegalovirus infection status. The study aimed to test whether signatures of past pathogen exposure could be identified by cataloging public T cell receptors. Overall study outcomes, separate from this receptor: A total of 164 TCR beta chains were listed by the study as associated with cytomegalovirus. Several of the top co-occurrence clusters appeared to be linked to parvovirus B19, influenza, CMV and Epstein-Barr virus, according to a later analysis. Correlated functional status among segregating V segments might reflect linkage disequilibrium, but an unknown experimental factor could not be ruled out. In a later analysis, HLA-associated TCR beta chains were found to be more clonally expanded and to have lower generation probabilities than equally common non-associated chains. Immune exposure information for the cohort was limited to CMV serostatus. Cytomegalovirus status was reported to be diagnosed by the classifier with high specificity and sensitivity in both the original and validation cohorts. A few of the identified cytomegalovirus-associated TCR beta chains were confirmed in vitro to be specific for cytomegalovirus antigens. While some public TCRs were present in many individuals, most TCR sequences turned up only very rarely across donors. Broadly in line with IMGT annotations, most TCR beta V segments showed up in productive rearrangements about 87% or about 30% of the time in an earlier analysis of roughly 590 of the donors. A later analysis associated some 17,000 TCR beta sequences with specific HLA alleles at a false discovery rate of 0.05. According to the authors, the approach could potentially be generalized to other disease states and immunological phenotypes. A further reported finding was that TCR beta sequences accurately predicted the HLA-A and HLA-B alleles for most subjects in the first cohort. When HLA alleles, especially DR and DQ, strongly co-occurred, TCR associations were difficult to assign to individual alleles. Presence/absence analyses assumed roughly uniform sequencing depth across donors, an assumption that may not hold. In this cohort, only TCR beta chains were sequenced, and detectable features were limited by the absence of alpha or paired-chain data. The sequencing pipeline was judged likely to have produced a cluster of highly shared sequence variants as a technical artifact. Because some donors lacked HLA typing at each locus, the association tests relied only on the typed subset. V-gene and J-gene trimming of TCR beta chains was associated with a missense DCLRE1C variant in a later genetic analysis, and the association was replicated in an independent cohort. A later analysis found that most CMV-associated TCR beta chains appeared HLA-restricted, with HLA associations seemingly driven largely by CMV exposure. The 87-base-pair reads could not distinguish some IMGT-functional V segments, including TRBV6-2 and TRBV6-3, so those segments were excluded. The earlier analysis of around 600 of the donors excluded roughly 17 rarely observed V segments, including chromosome 9 orphons, because counts were too low. Compared with the 666-donor mean, donors in an Asian-associated ancestry cluster had fewer N-insertions in productive TCRs, according to a later genetic analysis. According to a later analysis, TCR association rates differed among HLA loci, with DRB1 alleles showing the most associated TCRs and HLA-C alleles showing the fewest.

The cohort consisted of 600 to 700 healthy bone marrow donors. At the time of sampling, all cohort members were nominally healthy, though unrecorded immune exposures were likely present. The donor tested CMV seronegative, placing the donor among the 350 or so seronegative members of the cohort. A peripheral blood sample was collected from each donor, and TCR beta sequencing was performed on peripheral blood mononuclear cells. Genomic DNA extraction from the blood cell samples was performed with the Qiagen DNeasy Blood Extraction Kit. The method was the immunoSEQ multiplex PCR assay. For the multiplex PCR, a mixture combining 60 forward primers for TCR Vbeta segments and 13 reverse primers for TCR Jbeta segments was used. Amplification of the CDR3 region of rearranged TCR beta genes was performed with a multiplex PCR assay on genomic DNA. The amplified TCR beta libraries were sequenced on the Illumina HiSeq System as 87-base-pair reads. Per the source publication's procedure: A later analysis counted some 74 million unique TCR beta chains across the 500 to 850 repertoires, and some 12 million of these chains were shared by at least two donors. A nearest-neighbor algorithm error-corrected the raw reads and collapsed the reads into unique sequences, merging closely related sequences to remove PCR and sequencing errors. V, D and J gene segments were assigned by aligning CDR3 sequences to IMGT reference sequences. For a sequence to be retained, a match of at least six nucleotides to both a V gene segment and a J gene segment was required. A rearrangement counted as productive if the CDR3 had no stop codons and remained in frame with V and J, and every other rearrangement counted as non-productive. Following IMGT convention, CDR3 was defined as the stretch from the second conserved V-encoded cysteine up to the conserved J-encoded phenylalanine. Sequences without an unambiguous match to a single V gene segment were excluded from the earlier analysis of almost 600 of the donors. An earlier analysis of 450 to 650 of the donors called V segments functional above 56.7% productive rearrangements and segregating when the between-donor standard deviation exceeded 5%. A statistical classification framework was built to diagnose cytomegalovirus status from the catalog of TCR beta chain sequences. In a later analysis, V and J genes were assigned by comparing TCR nucleotide sequences against IMGT/GENE-DB human TR gene sequences. A later analysis assigned CDR3 sequences and most-parsimonious VDJ recombination scenarios with the TCRdist pipeline. In a later analysis, each TCR beta chain was defined by its CDR3 amino acid sequence together with its V-gene family, and reads without a unique V-gene family were excluded. As a way to deal with suspected cross-contamination and a sequencing artifact, a later analysis dropped over 550 nucleotide sequences that were highly shared and had low generation probability. A later analysis calculated a clonal expansion index for each public chain from normalized within-repertoire ranks of inferred template counts. Generation probabilities in a later analysis came from a VDJ recombination model fitted to out-of-frame rearrangements, and those results were checked against IGoR. A later analysis scored TCR-TCR, TCR-HLA and TCR-CMV co-occurrence with hypergeometric tests, applying a repertoire-size bias correction to TCR pairs. A later analysis estimated false discovery rates by permuting HLA or CMV assignments 20 times. A later analysis grouped co-occurring TCRs with DBSCAN, adding TCRdist sequence similarity when clustering within HLA-allele-positive subsets. Repertoires with fewer than 30,000 or more than 120,000 public chains were left out of co-occurrence clustering, as were about five repertoires with anomalous nucleotide sharing. The clones in this table, taken by TCRdb from immuneACCESS, are in-frame only. Not every clone is retained; where verified, under half of the shortfall comes from an unresolved V gene, and the cause of the rest is unknown. V and J calls and clone size follow that table, whereas D and trimming were derived from the DNA. For this sample the table gives about 140,000 clones, of which around 84% were detected only once. About 2.4% of the sample goes to the ten largest clones.

The rearrangement joined TRBV9 to TRBJ2-7; TRBD1 lines up with 8 middle nucleotides. This receptor was taken from a man over 45 in good health and CMV-seronegative. The sequenced sample was PBMCs. The CDR3 in this case is CASSASDRESYEQYF. The DNA is as follows: TGTGCCAGCAGCGCCTCGGACAGGGAGAGCTACGAGCAGTACTTC.